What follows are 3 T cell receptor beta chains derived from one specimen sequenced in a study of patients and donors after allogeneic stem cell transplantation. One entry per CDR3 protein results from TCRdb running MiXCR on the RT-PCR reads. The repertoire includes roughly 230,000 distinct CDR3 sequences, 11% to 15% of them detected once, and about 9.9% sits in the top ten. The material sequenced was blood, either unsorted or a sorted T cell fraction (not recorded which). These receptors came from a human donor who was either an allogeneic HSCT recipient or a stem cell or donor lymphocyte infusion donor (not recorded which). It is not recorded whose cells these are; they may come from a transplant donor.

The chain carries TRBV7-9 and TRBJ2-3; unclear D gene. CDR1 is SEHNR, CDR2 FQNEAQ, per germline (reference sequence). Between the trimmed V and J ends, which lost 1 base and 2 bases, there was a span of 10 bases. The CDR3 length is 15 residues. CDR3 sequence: CASSLDPRNTDTQYF. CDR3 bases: TGTGCCAGCAGCTTAGACCCGAGAAACACAGATACGCAGTATTTT. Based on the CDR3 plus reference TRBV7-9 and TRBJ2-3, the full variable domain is DTGVSQNPRHKITKRGQNVTFRCDPISEHNRLYWYRQTLGQGPEFLTYFQNEAQLEKSRLLSDRFSAERPKGSFSTLEIQRTEQGDSAMYLCASSLDPRNTDTQYFGPGTRLTVL.

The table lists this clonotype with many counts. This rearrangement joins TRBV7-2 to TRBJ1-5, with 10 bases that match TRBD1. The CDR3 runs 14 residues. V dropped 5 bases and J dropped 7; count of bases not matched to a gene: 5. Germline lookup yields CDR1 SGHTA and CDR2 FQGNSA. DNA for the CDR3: TGTGCCAGCAGCCGGACAGGGGGTGCCCAGCCCCAGCATTTT. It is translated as CASSRTGGAQPQHF.

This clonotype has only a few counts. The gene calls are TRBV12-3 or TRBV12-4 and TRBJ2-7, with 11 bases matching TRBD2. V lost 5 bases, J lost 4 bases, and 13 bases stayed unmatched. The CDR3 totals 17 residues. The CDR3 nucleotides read TGTGCCAGCAGTCCACCACGTACGGGACTAGCGGCTTACGAGCAGTACTTC. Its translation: CASSPPRTGLAAYEQYF.